This T cell receptor (beta chain) appears in the sequencing data of a study of shared clonotypes between healthy human individuals (dated by TCRdb to the early 2020s). Broadly, across the study: Three men and two women, aged 18 to 49 years, made up the cohort. The study deeply sequenced blood TCR repertoires of about 5 healthy adults to estimate repertoire size and the extent of clonotype sharing between individuals. For each donor, CD4 naive and CD4 memory were each run on three plates, CD8 naive on two plates, and CD8 memory on one plate. Each donor's leukapheresis produced roughly between about 0.8 and 10 billion PBMCs. To increase sequencing depth and limit assay-specific biases, TCR repertoire library preparation and sequencing were carried out by different laboratories using diverse techniques.

TCR CDR3 regions were amplified from genomic DNA by multiplex PCR using the deep immunoSEQ assay. Genomic DNA extracted from each cell subset was distributed evenly over all wells of several immunoSEQ 96-well plates, and each plate served as one replicate. For sorted subsets, each replicate PCR was loaded with approximately 0.2 ug genomic DNA, equivalent to about 30,000 T cell genomes. Purified libraries were quantified with a Qubit 3.0 fluorometer, sized on a Bioanalyzer 2100, and re-quantified with the KAPA Library Quantification kit. A separate single-read 150-cycle Illumina NextSeq 550 flow cell was used to sequence each immunoSEQ 96-well plate. The paper's data handling went like this. Because the immunoSEQ output included only junctional sequences and no quality scores, the filtering could not be the same as the filtering used for full-length reads. Sequences were annotated with PyIR, a Python wrapper for IgBLAST v1.9, and V/J genes and CDR3 were assigned using IMGT germline references. Reads were removed for weak V/J assignments (E-value above 1e-6), missing CDR3, stop codons, out-of-frame junctions, or ambiguous translated residues. V3J clonotypes were defined as sequences sharing the same inferred V gene, J gene, and CDR3 amino acid sequence. To compute the percentage overlap between repertoires, the number of shared unique clonotypes was divided by the size of the smaller repertoire. Three approaches were used to assess repertoire richness: RTK rarefaction, the Chao1 estimator, and Recon v2.1 estimates of unobserved clonotypes. Generation probabilities were computed with OLGA for all TCRbeta clonotypes obtained by the gDNA method from several donors. Here the immuneACCESS table is served through TCRdb, limited to in-frame sequences with V and J called. Missing clones are a known gap in these copies; in checked studies unresolved V genes cover under half, and the rest lacks a known reason. For V, J and clone size, that table is used; D and trimming come from the DNA. The sample table lists 950,000 to 1,200,000 clones, around 77% of them with a count of one. 0.89% of the sample comes from the top ten.

CDR1 and CDR2 are read off the germline V gene as MNHNS and SASEGT. The CDR3 runs 11 residues from the cysteine to the phenylalanine. Of all the DNA, just the CDR3 is kept, 33 bases in frame from base 1. Deletion took 1 base off V and 14 bases off J, with a span of 11 bases between the germline ends. Study-wide findings and limitations: Clonotypes shared by all four sorted-subset donors showed higher generation probabilities than non-shared clonotypes. Rarefaction of sorted-subset datasets indicated incomplete sequencing despite the large sequencing depth. Because the study included a small number of donors, the genetic and exposure-history diversity represented was limited. Sampling was restricted to blood, and TCR repertoires in tissues likely differ from the TCR repertoires found in blood. About 5% of naive CD4, around 3.6% of naive CD8, 2% to 2.5% of memory CD4, and about 0.4% of memory CD8 clonotypes were shared across a few donors. Based on pairwise subsampling, the degree of clonotype sharing among donors was expected to be affected by sequencing depth. Estimated clonotype richness was generally larger for naive than for memory subsets.

Healthy HIV-negative adults with no recently reported acute infections or vaccinations were included as donors. All donors were Caucasian adults living in Nashville, Tennessee, USA. CD4+ T cells were enriched by magnetic negative selection, after which naive cells were positively selected on CD45RA and the negative fraction was taken as the memory subset. Blood was obtained by leukapheresis, after which PBMCs were separated by Ficoll-Histopaque density gradient centrifugation and cryopreserved in liquid nitrogen vapor phase. Purity and quantity of every magnetically sorted T cell population were checked by analytical flow cytometry. Genomic DNA was isolated from each sorted fraction and quantified by UV absorbance on a Nanodrop 2000c. In the case of this clone: There is no known antigen for this receptor. There are no base qualities to consult, and no much larger clone falls within one base.

The material sequenced was memory CD4+ T cells from PBMCs. The sample's cell subset or site label, in plain terms: CD45RA-negative fraction. This clonotype was sampled from a man aged 18 to 29 in good health. Some clones in this sample may be carry-over from other donors' samples. Recombination connected TRBV6-1 to TRBJ1-1, with the identity of the D gene unclear. The CDR3: CASSEEVWKFF. The nucleotide sequence reads as follows: TGTGCCAGCAGTGAAGAGGTTTGGAAATTCTTT.